These T cell receptor beta chains were read from a single sample in a study of blood T cells in healthy people across ages. Using its own MiXCR run on the 5' RACE reads, TCRdb lists one record per CDR3 protein. The profile shows fewer than 950,000 distinct CDR3 sequences, about 37% of them singletons. Sequenced input: blood. These receptors were collected from a man aged 18 to 29 in good health. Each CDR3 is given without its conserved first and last residue.

>TRBV20-1|TRBJ1-1
SAIGSWNTEAF
>TRBV9|TRBJ1-4
ASSVNRFNEKLF
>TRBV6-2/TRBV6-3|TRBJ1-1
ASIAGEVNTEAF
>TRBV12-3/TRBV12-4|TRBJ2-1
ASSLEGPPTPNEQF
>TRBV5-1|TRBJ2-1
ASSKGSGGANEQF
>TRBV6-6|TRBJ2-1
ASSYNPGKVIYNEQF
>TRBV11-2|TRBJ2-1
ASSLPGRYNEQF
>TRBV6-6|TRBJ2-1
ASSYTTYNEQF
>TRBV5-1|TRBJ2-4
ASSSDIGLAKNIQY
>TRBV7-2|TRBJ1-2
ASSYHKDGYT
>TRBV29-1|TRBJ2-1
SSSLADNEQF
>TRBV27|TRBJ1-5
ASSPRQGYQPQH
>TRBV20-1|TRBJ1-3
SAMGQDSGNTIY
>TRBV7-9|TRBJ1-2
ASSEGLVLYGYT
>TRBV5-1|TRBJ1-1
ASSLAPQGATEAF
>TRBV4-3|TRBJ2-3
AGSQDLEGNTDTQY
>TRBV20-1|TRBJ2-1
SARAGTSVEQF
>TRBV9|TRBJ2-1
ASSVGPPAGAASSYNEQF
>TRBV28|.
ASSTGSEDIQY
>TRBV4-3|TRBJ1-4
ASSQDLGEFNGKLF
>TRBV9|TRBJ2-1
ASSTRRSGGGNEQF
>TRBV7-2|TRBJ2-3
ASTKRTGGTDTQY
>TRBV20-1|TRBJ2-4
SAPDSRAAKNIQY
>TRBV12-3/TRBV12-4|TRBJ1-6
ASTTTPFMRGNSPLH
>TRBV5-1|TRBJ2-2
ASTPGQGPTGELF
>TRBV7-2|.
ASNPGLTGETQY
>TRBV7-9|TRBJ2-7
STNEQY
>TRBV30|TRBJ1-1
AWSVLHTEAF
>TRBV7-9|TRBJ2-2
ASSFLGTGGRELF
>TRBV7-8|TRBJ2-5
ASSSSTYQETQY
>TRBV7-2|TRBJ1-2
ASSPQAGPLNYGYT
>TRBV9|TRBJ2-5
ASSVRAMYQETQY
>TRBV10-3|TRBJ1-1
AISGDRYTEAF
>TRBV4-3|TRBJ1-2
ASSQAREDYGYT
>TRBV9|TRBJ1-1
ASSASGRLNTEAF